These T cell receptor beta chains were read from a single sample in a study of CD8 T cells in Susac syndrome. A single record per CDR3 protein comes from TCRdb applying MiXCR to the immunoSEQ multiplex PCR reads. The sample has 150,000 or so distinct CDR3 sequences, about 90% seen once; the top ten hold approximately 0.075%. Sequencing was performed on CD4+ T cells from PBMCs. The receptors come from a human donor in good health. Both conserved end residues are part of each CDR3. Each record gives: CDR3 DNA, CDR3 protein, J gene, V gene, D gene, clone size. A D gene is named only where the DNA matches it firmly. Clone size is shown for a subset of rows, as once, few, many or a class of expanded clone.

TGCAGTGCTAAAAGCGGGGGGTCGAGCTCCTACAATGAGCAGTTCTTC | CSAKSGGSSSYNEQFF | TRBJ2-1 | TRBV20-1 | TRBD2 | -
TGCGCCAGCAGCCAGGGGGGGACTAGCGGTCGGGAGACCCAGTACTTC | CASSQGGTSGRETQYF | TRBJ2-5 | TRBV4-1 | TRBD2 | -
TGCGCCAGCAGCTTGGCGGGACTAGGAAACACCGGGGAGCTGTTTTTT | CASSLAGLGNTGELFF | TRBJ2-2 | TRBV5-1 | TRBD2 | -
TGTGCCAGCAGCCCCCTCGAGGACGGCCCTAATGAAAAACTGTTTTTT | CASSPLEDGPNEKLFF | TRBJ1-4 | TRBV12-3/TRBV12-4 | - | -
TGTGCCAGCAGCTCCGTGGGCATAACAGACTTC | CASSSVGITDF | TRBJ2-5 | TRBV2 | - | -
TGCAGCCCCCGGGGACAGACATCCTACGAGCAGTACTTC | CSPRGQTSYEQYF | TRBJ2-7 | TRBV20-1 | TRBD1 | -
TGTGCCAGCAGTTACTCGGTACAGGGCCGCCGGGGCTACACCTTC | CASSYSVQGRRGYTF | TRBJ1-2 | TRBV6-5 | - | -
TGTGCCAGCTCACTCGCATGGAACACCGGGGAGCTGTTTTTT | CASSLAWNTGELFF | TRBJ2-2 | TRBV18 | - | -
TGCAGCGTTGAAACGGGAGGGCCCCAGCAGTACTTC | CSVETGGPQQYF | TRBJ2-7 | TRBV29-1 | TRBD2 | -
TGCACTCTGGGCGGTGACTATGGCTACACCTTC | CTLGGDYGYTF | TRBJ1-2 | TRBV29-1 | - | -
TGTGCCTGGAGTGCGGCTGGGGCCAACGTCCTGACTTTC | CAWSAAGANVLTF | TRBJ2-6 | TRBV30 | - | -
TGCAGCGCCGGACAGGAGGAAGGCTACACCTTC | CSAGQEEGYTF | TRBJ1-2 | TRBV29-1 | TRBD1 | -
TGTGCCAGCAGTTTAGGCAATCAGCCCCAGCATTTT | CASSLGNQPQHF | TRBJ1-5 | TRBV2 | - | -
TGTGCCAGCAGCCCCGGGGTAGGATTGGCCGGGGAGCTGTTTTTT | CASSPGVGLAGELFF | TRBJ2-2 | TRBV9 | - | -
TGCGCCAGCAGCCAAGTGAATCTCGGGACAGGGGATAGGTTGTCTGGGGCCAACGTCCTGACTTTC | CASSQVNLGTGDRLSGANVLTF | TRBJ2-6 | TRBV4-3 | TRBD1 | -
TGTGCCACCAGCAGAGATGGCAATCAGCCCCAGCATTTT | CATSRDGNQPQHF | TRBJ1-5 | TRBV15 | - | -
TGTGCCAGCGGACTAGCGGGTAGCACAGATACGCAGTATTTT | CASGLAGSTDTQYF | TRBJ2-3 | TRBV2 | TRBD2 | -
TGCAGTGCTAGAGATTTGGGGACTAGCGGGAATAATGAGCAGTTCTTC | CSARDLGTSGNNEQFF | TRBJ2-1 | TRBV20-1 | TRBD2 | -
TGTGCCAGCAGCTTAAGGGCCGGCTCTGGGGCCAACGTCCTGACTTTC | CASSLRAGSGANVLTF | TRBJ2-6 | TRBV7-9 | - | -
TGTGCCAGCAGCCCTTCCGGGACAGCGTATAATTCACCCCTCCACTTT | CASSPSGTAYNSPLHF | TRBJ1-6 | TRBV7-2 | TRBD1 | -
TGCGCCAGCAGCTTGGTATCTAGCGGGTCTGGGGCCAACGTCCTGACTTTC | CASSLVSSGSGANVLTF | TRBJ2-6 | TRBV5-1 | TRBD2 | -
TGCGCCAGCAGCACAGGGCCCCAAGAGACCCAGTACTTC | CASSTGPQETQYF | TRBJ2-5 | TRBV5-1 | - | once
TGTGCCAGCAGTTCCAGGTCCCCCAGCTCTGGAAACACCATATATTTT | CASSSRSPSSGNTIYF | TRBJ1-3 | TRBV12-3/TRBV12-4 | - | -
TGTGCCAGTACCATGGGCAGGGGAGAAGGCTACACCTTC | CASTMGRGEGYTF | TRBJ1-2 | TRBV19 | - | once
TGCGCCAGCAGCGTGGGACCTGCGGGACAAGATGAAAAACTGTTTTTT | CASSVGPAGQDEKLFF | TRBJ1-4 | TRBV5-1 | - | -
TGTGCCAGCCAAGGGCGGGAAGGCAATCAGCCCCAGCATTTT | CASQGREGNQPQHF | TRBJ1-5 | TRBV2 | - | -
TGTGCCAGCAGCGTGGCAGGGGTTACCTACGAGCAGTACTTC | CASSVAGVTYEQYF | TRBJ2-7 | TRBV7-2 | - | -
TGCAGTCTTGGGGCGGGGCTTAGCACAGATACGCAGTATTTT | CSLGAGLSTDTQYF | TRBJ2-3 | TRBV20-1 | - | -
TGTGCCTGGAGTGGGTGGGACCGCTACGAGCAGTACTTC | CAWSGWDRYEQYF | TRBJ2-7 | TRBV30 | - | -